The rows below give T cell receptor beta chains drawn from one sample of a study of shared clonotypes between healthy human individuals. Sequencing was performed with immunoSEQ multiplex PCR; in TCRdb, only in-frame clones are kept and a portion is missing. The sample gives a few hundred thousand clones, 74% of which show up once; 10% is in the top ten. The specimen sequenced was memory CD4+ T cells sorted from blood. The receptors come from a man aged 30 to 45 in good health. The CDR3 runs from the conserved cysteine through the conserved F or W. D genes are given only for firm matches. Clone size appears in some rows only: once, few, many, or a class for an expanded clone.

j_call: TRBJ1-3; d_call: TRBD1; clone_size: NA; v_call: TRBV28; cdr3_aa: CASSRDSSGNTIYF; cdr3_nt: TGTGCCAGCAGTCGGGACAGCTCTGGAAACACCATATATTTT
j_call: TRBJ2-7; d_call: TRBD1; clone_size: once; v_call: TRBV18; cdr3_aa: CASFRQGLYEQYF; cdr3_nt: TGTGCCAGCTTCCGACAGGGGCTCTACGAGCAGTACTTC
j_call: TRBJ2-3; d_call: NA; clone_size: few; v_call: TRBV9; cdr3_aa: CASSPRWGSTDTQYF; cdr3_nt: TGTGCCAGCAGCCCCCGATGGGGAAGCACAGATACGCAGTATTTT
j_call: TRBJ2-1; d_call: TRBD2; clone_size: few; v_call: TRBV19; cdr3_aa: CATKRTSGGYNEQFF; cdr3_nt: TGTGCCACCAAGCGGACTAGCGGGGGGTACAATGAGCAGTTCTTC
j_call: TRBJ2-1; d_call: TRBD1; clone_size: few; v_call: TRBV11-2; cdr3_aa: CASSLDLETGYNEQFF; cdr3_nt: TGTGCCAGCAGCTTAGATCTGGAGACAGGGTACAATGAGCAGTTCTTC
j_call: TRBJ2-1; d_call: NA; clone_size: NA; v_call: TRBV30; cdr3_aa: CAWILGNEQFF; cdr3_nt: TGTGCCTGGATTCTAGGCAATGAGCAGTTCTTC
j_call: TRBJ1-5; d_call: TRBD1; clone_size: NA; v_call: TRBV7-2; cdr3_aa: CASSNTGGRQPQHF; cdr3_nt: TGTGCCAGCAGCAACACAGGGGGCAGACAGCCCCAGCATTTT
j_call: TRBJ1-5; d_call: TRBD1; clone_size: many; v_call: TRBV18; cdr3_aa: CASSPGTGGSGQPQHF; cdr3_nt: TGTGCCAGCTCACCAGGGACAGGGGGCTCGGGACAGCCCCAGCATTTT
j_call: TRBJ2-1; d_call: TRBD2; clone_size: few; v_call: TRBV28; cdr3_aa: CASSFIGLAGDRQFF; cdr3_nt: TGTGCCAGCAGTTTTATTGGACTAGCGGGAGATAGGCAGTTCTTC
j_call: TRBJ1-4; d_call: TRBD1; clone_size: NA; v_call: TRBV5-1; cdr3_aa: CASSPRGTVNEKLFF; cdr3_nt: TGCGCCAGCAGCCCCAGGGGGACAGTAAATGAAAAACTGTTTTTT
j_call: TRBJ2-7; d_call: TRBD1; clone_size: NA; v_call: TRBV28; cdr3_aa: CASSFSTSGTGFYEQYF; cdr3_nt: TGTGCCAGCAGTTTCTCCACCTCCGGGACAGGATTCTACGAGCAGTACTTC
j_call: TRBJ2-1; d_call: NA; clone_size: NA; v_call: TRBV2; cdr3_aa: CASILGPNDGGAYNEQFF; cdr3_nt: NA
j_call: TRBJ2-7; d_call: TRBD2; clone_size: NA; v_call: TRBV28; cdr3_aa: CASSSHASGQGDRQYF; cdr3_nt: TGTGCCAGCAGTTCCCACGCTAGCGGGCAAGGAGATAGGCAGTACTTC
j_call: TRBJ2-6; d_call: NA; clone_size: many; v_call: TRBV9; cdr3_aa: CASSVAGVGANVLTF; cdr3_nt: TGTGCCAGCAGCGTAGCGGGAGTTGGGGCCAACGTCCTGACTTTC
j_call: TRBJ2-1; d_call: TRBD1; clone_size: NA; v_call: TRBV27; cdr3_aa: CASSDRGHYNEQFF; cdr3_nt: TGTGCCAGCAGTGACAGGGGGCATTACAATGAGCAGTTCTTC
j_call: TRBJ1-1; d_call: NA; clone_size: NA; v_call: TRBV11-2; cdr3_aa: CASSLFGGDTEAFF; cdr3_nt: TGTGCCAGCAGCTTATTTGGTGGGGACACTGAAGCTTTCTTT
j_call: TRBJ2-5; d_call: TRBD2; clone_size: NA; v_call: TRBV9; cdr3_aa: CASSPGGVTSRGQYF; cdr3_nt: TGTGCCAGCAGCCCGGGAGGGGTGACCTCACGGGGCCAGTACTTC
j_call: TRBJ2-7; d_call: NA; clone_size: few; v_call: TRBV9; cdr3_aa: CASSASPQAIYEQYF; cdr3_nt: TGTGCCAGCAGCGCAAGCCCACAGGCGATCTACGAGCAGTACTTC
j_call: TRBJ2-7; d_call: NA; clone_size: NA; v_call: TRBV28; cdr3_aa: CATRGGAHEQYF; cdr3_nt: TGTGCCACCCGCGGTGGGGCCCACGAGCAGTACTTC
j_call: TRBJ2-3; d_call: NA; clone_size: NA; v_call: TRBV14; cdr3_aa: CASSPYGRFGDTQYF; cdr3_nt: TGTGCCAGCAGCCCCTACGGGCGTTTCGGAGATACGCAGTATTTT
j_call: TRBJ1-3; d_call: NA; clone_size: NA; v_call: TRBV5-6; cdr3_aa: CASSSEGWGNTIYF; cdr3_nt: TGTGCCAGCAGCTCTGAAGGCTGGGGAAACACCATATATTTT
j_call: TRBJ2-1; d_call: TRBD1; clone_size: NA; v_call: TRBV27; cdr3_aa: CASRPTGDNEQFF; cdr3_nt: TGTGCCAGCAGGCCGACAGGGGACAATGAGCAGTTCTTC
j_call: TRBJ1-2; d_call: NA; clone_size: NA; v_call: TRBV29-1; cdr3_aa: CSVNDGGYGYTF; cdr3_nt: TGCAGCGTGAACGATGGAGGGTATGGCTACACCTTC
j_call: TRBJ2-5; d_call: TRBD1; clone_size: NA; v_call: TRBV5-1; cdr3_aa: CASSLTGDQETQYF; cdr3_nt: TGCGCCAGCAGCTTGACAGGGGACCAAGAGACCCAGTACTTC
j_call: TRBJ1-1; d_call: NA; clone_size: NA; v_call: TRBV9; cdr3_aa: CASSAGLGERAEAFF; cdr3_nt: TGTGCCAGCAGCGCTGGACTAGGTGAGAGGGCGGAAGCTTTCTTT
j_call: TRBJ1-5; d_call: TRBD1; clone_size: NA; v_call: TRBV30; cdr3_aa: CAWSGTGNQPQHF; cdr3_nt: TGTGCCTGGAGTGGGACAGGGAATCAGCCCCAGCATTTT
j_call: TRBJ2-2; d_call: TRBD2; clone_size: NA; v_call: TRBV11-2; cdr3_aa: CASRTSGRAKTGELFF; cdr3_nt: TGTGCCAGCAGGACTAGCGGGAGGGCCAAAACCGGGGAGCTGTTTTTT
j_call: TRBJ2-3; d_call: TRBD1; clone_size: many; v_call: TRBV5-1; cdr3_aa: CASSLALDRGDTQYF; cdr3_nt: TGCGCCAGCAGCTTGGCCTTGGACAGGGGAGATACGCAGTATTTT